These T cell receptor beta chains were read from a single sample in a study of PD-1 blockade in classical Hodgkin lymphoma. Produced via immunoSEQ multiplex PCR; TCRdb's table is partial and in-frame only. This sample has 40,000 to 45,000 clones, with roughly two thirds found just once. The sample in question was peripheral blood mononuclear cells (PBMCs), obtained before the fourth cycle of nivolumab. The origin of the receptors is a human donor with classical Hodgkin lymphoma. The CDR3 runs from the conserved cysteine through the conserved F or W. A D gene is named only where the DNA matches it firmly. A clone size is listed for some rows: how often the clone was seen (once, few, many), or a class if it is expanded.

>TRBJ2-5|TRBV4-1|TRBD2|-
TGCGCCAGCAGCCAAGTCGATGGACCGAGTAGCGGGGTCGGAGAGACCCAGTACTTC
CASSQVDGPSSGVGETQYF
>TRBJ1-5|TRBV9|-|-
TGTGCCAGCAGCGTAGGAGGGTATCAGCCCCAGCATTTT
CASSVGGYQPQHF
>TRBJ1-1|TRBV2|TRBD1|once
TGTGCCAGCACCCCGGGGACAGGCCTGAACACTGAAGCTTTCTTT
CASTPGTGLNTEAFF
>TRBJ2-7|TRBV30|TRBD2|-
TGTGCCTGGGGACCCGGGACTAGCGGGGGGGCGCAGTACTTC
CAWGPGTSGGAQYF
>TRBJ2-3|TRBV29-1|-|-
TGCAGCGTTGTATTGGGGGCCGAACGTGATGTGACAGATACGCAGTATTTT
CSVVLGAERDVTDTQYF
>TRBJ2-7|TRBV28|-|-
TGTGCCAGCAGTTTAGCAAAATCCTACGAGCAGTACTTC
CASSLAKSYEQYF
>TRBJ2-1|TRBV6-6|TRBD2|-
TGTGCCAGCAGTTTCCCGGGACTAGCCGGGGACAATGAGCAGTTCTTC
CASSFPGLAGDNEQFF
>TRBJ2-3|TRBV5-1|-|-
TGCGCCAGCAGCTTGAATCAGATAGATACGCAGTATTTT
CASSLNQIDTQYF
>TRBJ1-2|TRBV2|-|-
TGTGCCAGCAACGCGGGGGCTAGGGGCTACACCTTC
CASNAGARGYTF
>TRBJ2-2|TRBV7-8|-|-
TGTGCCAGCAGCTTAGCCAGCTCTAACACCGGGGAGCTGTTTTTT
CASSLASSNTGELFF
>TRBJ2-3|TRBV6-4|-|-
TGTGCCAGCTTAGGACCCGATGAACTCCCTGGGGGCACAGATACGCAGTATTTT
CASLGPDELPGGTDTQYF
>TRBJ2-5|TRBV10-3|-|-
TGTGCCACCTCGCGGGGAACAGAGACCCAGTACTTC
CATSRGTETQYF
>TRBJ1-2|TRBV19|-|medium-sized
TGTGCCAGTAGTCATACAGGGCCAAGGACCTATGGCTACACCTTC
CASSHTGPRTYGYTF
>TRBJ1-5|TRBV7-9|TRBD1|-
TGTGCCAGCAGCTCAGAGACAGGGGAAGGTCAGCCCCAGCATTTT
CASSSETGEGQPQHF
>TRBJ1-1|TRBV2|TRBD1|-
TGTGCCAGCAGTGAAGGGGACAGGGGTGCGGACACTGAAGCTTTCTTT
CASSEGDRGADTEAFF
>TRBJ2-5|TRBV6-6|-|-
TGTGCCAGCAGTCCCCTATACCAAGAGACCCAGTACTTC
CASSPLYQETQYF
>TRBJ2-7|TRBV6-1|-|once
TGTGCCAGCACCCCAAATCCAGGGAGCTCCTACGAGCAGTACTTC
CASTPNPGSSYEQYF
>TRBJ2-2|TRBV10-1|TRBD2|once
TGCTCACTTCCCAAAGGGAGGCTAGCGGGGGGACACACCGGGGAGCTGTTTTTT
CSLPKGRLAGGHTGELFF
>TRBJ2-3|TRBV27|TRBD2|-
TGTGCCAGCAGTTTAGGGCTAGCGGTGAACACAGATACGCAGTATTTT
CASSLGLAVNTDTQYF
>TRBJ1-1|TRBV29-1|-|medium-sized
TGCAGCCTCACCGCGGACGGGTCTGAAGCTTTCTTT
CSLTADGSEAFF
>TRBJ1-4|TRBV5-4|-|-
TGTGCCAGCAGCTTCCGGTCAGGGGACGATGAAAAACTGTTTTTT
CASSFRSGDDEKLFF
>TRBJ2-1|TRBV27|TRBD2|-
TGTGCCAGCAGTTTATCGCCTAGCGGCGCCTTAAATGAGCAGTTCTTC
CASSLSPSGALNEQFF